A single sample gave rise to the 21 T cell receptor beta chains below, sequenced in a study of shared clonotypes between healthy human individuals. Profiling relied on immunoSEQ multiplex PCR, and the TCRdb table lists in-frame clones only, not all of them. In the table there are approximately 1.5 million clones, about 98% of which are singletons. The specimen sequenced was naive CD4+ T cells sorted from blood. Subset of the sample: CD45RA+ positively selected. The origin of the receptors is a man aged 30 to 39 in good health.

This clone was detected once. The CDR3 nucleotides read TGTGCCAGCAGTGACACAGGGGGCGCGTGGGGCTACACCTTC. Translation gives CASSDTGGAWGYTF. The rearrangement uses TRBV6-4 and TRBJ1-2; 9 nucleotides agree with TRBD1. The CDR3 contains 14 residues. From germline, CDR1 is MRHNA and CDR2 SNTAGT. Germline trimming cut 2 bases from V and 8 bases from J; bases unmatched to any gene: 6.

The rearrangement joins TRBV7-9 to TRBJ2-1; 7 bases map to TRBD2. The CDR3 has 15 residues. CDR1 is SEHNR and CDR2 is FQNEAQ in the germline V gene (reference sequence). J gave up 2 bases and V 3 bases, and 4 bases lay outside the gene matches. The CDR3 spells CASSFQRGTYNEQFF. The DNA of the CDR3 is TGTGCCAGCAGCTTCCAGCGGGGAACCTACAATGAGCAGTTCTTC.

The chain recombines TRBV18 with TRBJ2-5; 10 nucleotides align to TRBD1. This CDR3 has 15 amino acids. Germline V lookup: CDR1 KGHSH, CDR2 LQKENI. V trimming: 4 bases; J trimming: 4 bases; junction bases outside the gene matches: 6. The CDR3 DNA is TGTGCCAGCTCACGCCGACAGGGGGCCGCAGAGACCCAGTACTTC. It encodes CASSRRQGAAETQYF.

The V gene is TRBV2, the J gene TRBJ2-7; TRBD2 matches at 11 bases. This CDR3 spans 14 amino acids. Germline values: CDR1 SNHLY, CDR2 FYNNEI. V shed 6 bases and J 2 bases; nucleotides not matched to a gene: 3. CDR3 sequence: CASSLAGGPYEQYF. Written as DNA, the CDR3 is TGTGCCAGCAGCCTAGCGGGAGGCCCCTACGAGCAGTACTTC.

The rearrangement joins TRBV19 to TRBJ2-5; no clear D. Germline assignment: CDR1 LNHDA and CDR2 SQIVND (reference sequence). Trimming removed 4 bases at V and 3 bases at J, with 18 bases between. The CDR3 runs 16 residues. CDR3 coding DNA: TGTGCCAGTAGTACAGGCCTATCCAGAGCCAAAGAGACCCAGTACTTC. It translates to CASSTGLSRAKETQYF.

This rearrangement joins TRBV5-1 to TRBJ2-5; maybe TRBD2 (6 bases). V was cut by 4 bases and J by 3 bases, with 13 bases left in between. CDR3 length: 14 amino acids. In germline, CDR1 is SGHRS, CDR2 YFSETQ. DNA of the CDR3: TGCGCCAGCAGCACGGCGGGGCTGAAAGAGACCCAGTACTTC. It specifies CASSTAGLKETQYF.

The table lists this clone with a count of one. CDR3 nucleotides: TGTGCCAGCAGGGGTGGACAGGGACCTTCTAACTATGGCTACACCTTC. Amino acid sequence: CASRGGQGPSNYGYTF. The rearrangement uses TRBV5-4 and TRBJ1-2; 8 bases match TRBD1. In germline, CDR1 is SGHNT, CDR2 YYREEE (reference sequence). This CDR3 contains 16 residues. V shed 5 bases, J shed 0 bases, and the junction held 9 bases outside the gene matches. Combining the CDR3 with reference TRBV5-4 and TRBJ1-2 gives the whole variable domain ETGVTQSPTHLIKTRGQQVTLRCSSQSGHNTVSWYQQALGQGPQFIFQYYREEENGRGNFPPRFSGLQFPNYSSELNVNALELDDSALYLCASRGGQGPSNYGYTFGSGTRLTVV.

The chain joins TRBV14 to TRBJ2-3; no reliable D call. With 1 base removed from V and 2 bases from J, the gap between germline ends came to 7 bases. The CDR3 extends over 14 amino acids. The germline gives CDR1 SGHDN, CDR2 FVKESK. CDR3 sequence: CASSQGGNTDTQYF. CDR3 sequence (DNA): TGTGCCAGCAGCCAAGGTGGTAACACAGATACGCAGTATTTT.

About this clone: This CDR3 is also generated by other DNA sequences in the sample. This rearrangement joins TRBV5-4 to TRBJ2-1, with TRBD1 matching 8 bases. Germline CDR1 reads SGHNT; CDR2 reads YYREEE (reference sequence). The V and J ends lost 4 bases and 7 bases, in that order; junction bases with no gene match: 7. The CDR3 has 14 amino acids. CDR3: CASSPGQGRNEQFF. The CDR3 DNA follows: TGTGCCAGCAGCCCAGGACAGGGAAGGAATGAGCAGTTCTTC.

This clone was seen only once. V usage is TRBV5-1 and J usage is TRBJ2-1, with 14 bases identical to TRBD2. V gave up 4 bases and J gave up 8 bases; unmatched junction bases: 17. The CDR3 loop spans 19 amino acids. Germline V gene sequence: CDR1 SGHRS, CDR2 YFSETQ. This chain's CDR3 is CASSTGLAGVRLLRDEQFF. The CDR3, as DNA: TGCGCCAGCAGCACGGGACTAGCGGGAGTCCGGCTACTCCGAGATGAGCAGTTCTTC.

This chain links TRBV7-9 with TRBJ2-7; D call uncertain. The CDR3 sequence is 14 residues long. CDR1 SEHNR and CDR2 FQNEAQ come from the germline V gene (reference sequence). V lost 4 bases to trimming and J lost 3 bases, with 13 bases between them. The CDR3 protein is CASSSERPGYEQYF. For the CDR3, the DNA is TGTGCCAGCAGCTCAGAGAGACCTGGCTACGAGCAGTACTTC.

The chain couples TRBV28 to TRBJ1-5; TRBD1 matches 8 bases. Germline CDR1 and CDR2: MDHEN and SYDVKM. V was pared by 6 bases and J by 3 bases, with 4 bases of the junction left unmatched. The CDR3 has 14 residues. The CDR3 bases are TGTGCCAGCAGGTGGACAGGGAACAATCAGCCCCAGCATTTT. It specifies CASRWTGNNQPQHF.

The chain couples TRBV10-3 to TRBJ1-5; D gene ambiguous. The germline CDR1 and CDR2 sequences are ENHRY and SYGVKD. V lost 2 bases and J 7 bases, leaving 6 bases between the germline ends. The CDR3 extends over 12 amino acids. Written as DNA, the CDR3 is TGTGCCATCAGTGAGGTGGAGCAGCCCCAGCATTTT. This codes for CAISEVEQPQHF.

The chain has TRBV9 and TRBJ2-7, with TRBD1 matching over 9 bases. The CDR3 sequence is 14 residues long. The J segment lost 4 bases and the V segment lost 0 bases, leaving 2 bases of the junction unmatched. The V gene's germline CDR1 is SGDLS and CDR2 YYNGEE. CDR3 nucleotide sequence: TGTGCCAGCAGCGTAGTAGGGACAGGGTACGAGCAGTACTTC. Its protein is CASSVVGTGYEQYF.

The chain is built from TRBV7-9 and TRBJ1-3; 8 bases map to TRBD1. After removal of 5 bases from V and 7 bases from J, the junction contained 4 bases not matched to a gene. The CDR3 is 13 residues long. The germline gives CDR1 SEHNR, CDR2 FQNEAQ (reference sequence). The CDR3 DNA reads TGTGCCAGCAGCCAGGACAGGGCGAACACCATATATTTT. Its protein product is CASSQDRANTIYF.

The J gene is TRBJ1-1, the V gene TRBV5-1; no firm D call. The CDR3 sequence is 14 residues long. Trimming stripped 1 base from V and 0 bases from J, with 7 bases between. The germline V gene encodes CDR1 SGHRS and CDR2 YFSETQ. CDR3 in amino acids: CASSLRDMNTEAFF. Written as DNA, the CDR3 is TGCGCCAGCAGCTTGCGCGATATGAACACTGAAGCTTTCTTT.

Points on this clone: This CDR3 is also generated by other DNA sequences in the sample. The CDR3 sequence is CASSLRGGYEQYF. CDR3 nucleotides: TGTGCCAGCAGTTTAAGGGGCGGGTACGAGCAGTACTTC. The chain is built from TRBV28 and TRBJ2-7; the D call may be TRBD1 or TRBD2 (5 bases each). Deletions cut 2 bases from V and 4 bases from J, with 9 bases between. Germline assignment: CDR1 MDHEN and CDR2 SYDVKM. The CDR3 has 13 residues.

The gene calls are TRBV21-1 and TRBJ2-3. TRBV21-1 is a pseudogene segment. This CDR3 is built from 16 residues. The CDR3 nucleotides read TGTGCCAGCAGCAAAGGGCCACTTATGGGCACAGATACGCAGTATTTT. Translating gives CASSKGPLMGTDTQYF.

The chain couples TRBV28 to TRBJ2-7; no definite D call. Germline V gene sequence: CDR1 MDHEN, CDR2 SYDVKM. There are 15 residues in the CDR3. Trimming removed 3 bases from V and 2 bases from J, with 14 bases in between. The CDR3 spells CASSFKGVGAYEQYF. In DNA, the CDR3 is TGTGCCAGCAGTTTCAAGGGCGTCGGAGCCTACGAGCAGTACTTC. The variable domain in full, with the rest retrieved from reference TRBV28 and TRBJ2-7, is DVKVTQSSRYLVKRTGEKVFLECVQDMDHENMFWYRQDPGLGLRLIYFSYDVKMKEKGDIPEGYSVSREKKERFSLILESASTNQTSMYLCASSFKGVGAYEQYFGPGTRLTVT.

The V and J genes are TRBV19 and TRBJ1-5, with no clear D. This CDR3 has 14 amino acids. In germline, CDR1 is LNHDA, CDR2 SQIVND (reference sequence). V lost 0 bases and J lost 2, with 5 bases in between. This CDR3 is CASSIEAGNQPQHF. The CDR3 region has the DNA TGTGCCAGTAGTATAGAAGCTGGCAATCAGCCCCAGCATTTT.

The CDR3: CASSFRTENNEQFF. For the CDR3, the DNA is TGTGCCAGCAGCTTTCGGACAGAGAACAATGAGCAGTTCTTC. The J gene is TRBJ2-1, the V gene TRBV7-2; perhaps TRBD1 as D (6 bases). Germline V gives CDR1 SGHTA, CDR2 FQGNSA. V lost 3 bases and J lost 5, with 11 bases in between. The CDR3 extends over 14 amino acids.